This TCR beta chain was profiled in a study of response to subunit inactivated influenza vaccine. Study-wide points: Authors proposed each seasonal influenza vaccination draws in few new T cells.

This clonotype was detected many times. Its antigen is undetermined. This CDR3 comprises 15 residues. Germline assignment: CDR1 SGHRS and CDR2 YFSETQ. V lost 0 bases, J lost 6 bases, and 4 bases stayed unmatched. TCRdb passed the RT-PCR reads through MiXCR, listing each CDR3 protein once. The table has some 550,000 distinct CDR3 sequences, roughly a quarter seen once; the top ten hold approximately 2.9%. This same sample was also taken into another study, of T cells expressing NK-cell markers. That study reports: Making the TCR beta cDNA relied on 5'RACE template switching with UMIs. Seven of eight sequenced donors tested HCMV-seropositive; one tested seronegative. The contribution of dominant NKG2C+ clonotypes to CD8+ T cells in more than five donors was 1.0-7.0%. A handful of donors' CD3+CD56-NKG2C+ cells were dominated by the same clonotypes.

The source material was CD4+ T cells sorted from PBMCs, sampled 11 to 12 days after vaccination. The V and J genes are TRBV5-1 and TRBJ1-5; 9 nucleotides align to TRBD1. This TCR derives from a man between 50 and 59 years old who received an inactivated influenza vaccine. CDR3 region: CASSLGTGAGQPQHF. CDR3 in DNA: TGCGCCAGCAGCTTGGGGACAGGGGCGGGTCAGCCCCAGCATTTT.